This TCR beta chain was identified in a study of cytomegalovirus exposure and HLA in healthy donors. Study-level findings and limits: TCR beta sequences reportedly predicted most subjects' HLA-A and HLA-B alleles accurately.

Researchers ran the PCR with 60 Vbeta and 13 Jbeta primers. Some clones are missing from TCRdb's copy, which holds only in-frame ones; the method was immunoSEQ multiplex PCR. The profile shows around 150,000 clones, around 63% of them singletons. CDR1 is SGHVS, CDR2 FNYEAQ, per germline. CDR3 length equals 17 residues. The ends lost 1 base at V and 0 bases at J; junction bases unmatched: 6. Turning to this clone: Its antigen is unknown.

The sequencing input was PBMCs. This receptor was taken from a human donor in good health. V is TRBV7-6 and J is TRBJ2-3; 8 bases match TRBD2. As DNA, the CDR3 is TGTGCCAGCAGCTTAGGCAGGCTAGCGGGCAGCACAGATACGCAGTATTTT. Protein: CASSLGRLAGSTDTQYF.